Listed below are T cell receptor beta chains from one sample, sequenced in a study of cytomegalovirus exposure and HLA in healthy donors. Here immunoSEQ multiplex PCR was the method, and the copy in TCRdb shows in-frame clones only, minus some. The sample has a few hundred thousand clones; roughly 88% are singletons. The sequencing sample was made of PBMCs. These receptors were obtained from a young woman in good health and CMV-seronegative. Both conserved end residues are part of each CDR3. Each record gives: J gene, clone size, D gene, CDR3 length, V gene, CDR3 DNA, CDR3 protein. The D gene is left open where the match is weak. For some rows the clone size is stated as once, few or many, or as a class when expanded; others skip it.

J gene: TRBJ1-4
clone size: -
D gene: -
CDR3 length: 14
V gene: TRBV6-5
CDR3 DNA: TGTGCCAGCAGTTACGGGCAGATTAATGAAAAACTGTTTTTT
CDR3 protein: CASSYGQINEKLFF

J gene: TRBJ1-3
clone size: -
D gene: -
CDR3 length: 14
V gene: TRBV28
CDR3 DNA: TGTGCCAGCACTCGAGGGGGCTCTGGAAACACCATATATTTT
CDR3 protein: CASTRGGSGNTIYF

J gene: TRBJ2-2
clone size: -
D gene: -
CDR3 length: 15
V gene: TRBV19
CDR3 DNA: TGTGCCAGTAGCAACAGGGACGCGAACACCGGGGAGCTGTTTTTT
CDR3 protein: CASSNRDANTGELFF

J gene: TRBJ2-5
clone size: -
D gene: TRBD2
CDR3 length: 17
V gene: TRBV7-8
CDR3 DNA: TGTGCCAGCAGCTTGACTAGCGGGAGCTCGTTACGAGAGACCCAGTACTTC
CDR3 protein: CASSLTSGSSLRETQYF

J gene: TRBJ2-3
clone size: -
D gene: -
CDR3 length: 13
V gene: TRBV6-5
CDR3 DNA: TGTGCCAGCAGGGTAACGGGAGCCGATACGCAGTATTTT
CDR3 protein: CASRVTGADTQYF

J gene: TRBJ1-1
clone size: -
D gene: -
CDR3 length: 15
V gene: TRBV6-5
CDR3 DNA: TGTGCCAGCAGTTACTCCTCGGACAGGAACACTGAAGCTTTCTTT
CDR3 protein: CASSYSSDRNTEAFF

J gene: TRBJ2-1
clone size: -
D gene: -
CDR3 length: 16
V gene: TRBV6-4
CDR3 DNA: TGTGCCAGCAGTGACGAGGGCGGGTCGACCTACAATGAGCAGTTCTTC
CDR3 protein: CASSDEGGSTYNEQFF

J gene: TRBJ2-3
clone size: once
D gene: -
CDR3 length: 11
V gene: TRBV29-1
CDR3 DNA: TGCAGCGTTTTAAGCACAGATACGCAGTATTTT
CDR3 protein: CSVLSTDTQYF

J gene: TRBJ2-5
clone size: -
D gene: TRBD2
CDR3 length: 15
V gene: TRBV19
CDR3 DNA: TGTGCCAGTAGTATTGGAGCGGGAGGACAAGAGACCCAGTACTTC
CDR3 protein: CASSIGAGGQETQYF

J gene: TRBJ2-4
clone size: -
D gene: TRBD1
CDR3 length: 14
V gene: TRBV27
CDR3 DNA: TGTGCCAGCAGTGCCGGAACAGGGGACGGGGCTCAGTACTTC
CDR3 protein: CASSAGTGDGAQYF

J gene: TRBJ2-4
clone size: -
D gene: -
CDR3 length: 15
V gene: TRBV27
CDR3 DNA: TGTGCCAGCGGAAAACCTGGACTTGCCAAAAACATTCAGTACTTC
CDR3 protein: CASGKPGLAKNIQYF

J gene: TRBJ2-4
clone size: -
D gene: -
CDR3 length: 12
V gene: TRBV6-5
CDR3 DNA: TGTGCCAGCAGTTACCGCAAAAACATTCAGTACTTC
CDR3 protein: CASSYRKNIQYF

J gene: TRBJ2-7
clone size: -
D gene: TRBD2
CDR3 length: 15
V gene: TRBV28
CDR3 DNA: TGTGCCAGCACAATAGGGGGTAGCGGGAGGGACGAGCAGTACTTC
CDR3 protein: CASTIGGSGRDEQYF

J gene: TRBJ2-5
clone size: -
D gene: TRBD2
CDR3 length: 12
V gene: TRBV6-5
CDR3 DNA: TGTGCCATCGGGAGGGTGGAAGAGACCCAGTACTTC
CDR3 protein: CAIGRVEETQYF

J gene: TRBJ1-2
clone size: once
D gene: -
CDR3 length: 14
V gene: TRBV27
CDR3 DNA: TGTGCCAGCAGGGTCGCGAGTAGTAACTATGGCTACACCTTC
CDR3 protein: CASRVASSNYGYTF

J gene: TRBJ2-7
clone size: -
D gene: TRBD2
CDR3 length: 18
V gene: TRBV6-4
CDR3 DNA: TGTGCCAGCAGTGAACGGTCTAGCGGGAGGGCCCGGGGCTACGAGCAGTACTTC
CDR3 protein: CASSERSSGRARGYEQYF

J gene: TRBJ2-7
clone size: -
D gene: -
CDR3 length: 13
V gene: TRBV19
CDR3 DNA: TGTGCCAGTAGTATAGGACATACCTACGAGCAGTACTTC
CDR3 protein: CASSIGHTYEQYF

J gene: TRBJ2-7
clone size: -
D gene: TRBD1
CDR3 length: 15
V gene: TRBV6-5
CDR3 DNA: TGTGCCAGCAGGGGGGGACAGGGGGTATTCTACGAGCAGTACTTC
CDR3 protein: CASRGGQGVFYEQYF

J gene: TRBJ2-1
clone size: -
D gene: TRBD2
CDR3 length: 14
V gene: TRBV19
CDR3 DNA: TGTGCCAGTAGTCCGGGACTAGCTGCAAATGAGCAGTTCTTC
CDR3 protein: CASSPGLAANEQFF

J gene: TRBJ2-7
clone size: once
D gene: TRBD2
CDR3 length: 17
V gene: TRBV28
CDR3 DNA: TGTGCCAGCACCCCTAGCGGGACTAGCGGGATAAGGTACGAGCAGTACTTC
CDR3 protein: CASTPSGTSGIRYEQYF

J gene: TRBJ1-2
clone size: once
D gene: TRBD1
CDR3 length: 15
V gene: TRBV7-2
CDR3 DNA: TGTGCCAGCAGCTCCCTATTGACAGGGGGCTATGGCTACACCTTC
CDR3 protein: CASSSLLTGGYGYTF

J gene: TRBJ2-7
clone size: -
D gene: TRBD2
CDR3 length: 15
V gene: TRBV7-9
CDR3 DNA: TGTGCCAGCAGCCCTCGACTAGCGGGCACCTACGAGCAGTACTTC
CDR3 protein: CASSPRLAGTYEQYF

J gene: TRBJ1-5
clone size: -
D gene: -
CDR3 length: 15
V gene: TRBV7-2
CDR3 DNA: TGTGCCAGCAGCTTGGGAGTCTACAGCAATCAGCCCCAGCATTTT
CDR3 protein: CASSLGVYSNQPQHF

J gene: TRBJ2-7
clone size: -
D gene: TRBD2
CDR3 length: 16
V gene: TRBV28
CDR3 DNA: TGTGCCAGCAGTTCTCCCTTAGCGGGTGTTGCTTACGAGCAGTACTTC
CDR3 protein: CASSSPLAGVAYEQYF

J gene: TRBJ1-1
clone size: -
D gene: -
CDR3 length: 14
V gene: TRBV29-1
CDR3 DNA: TGCAGCGTCGTTAATGCGGGGGGGGACACTGAAGCTTTCTTT
CDR3 protein: CSVVNAGGDTEAFF

J gene: TRBJ1-2
clone size: few
D gene: TRBD1
CDR3 length: 15
V gene: TRBV7-3
CDR3 DNA: TGTGCCAGCAGCTTCGGGACAGGGGACACCTCGGGCTACACCTTC
CDR3 protein: CASSFGTGDTSGYTF

J gene: TRBJ2-7
clone size: -
D gene: -
CDR3 length: 13
V gene: TRBV27
CDR3 DNA: TGTGCCAGCAGTTTGGCGGCCTCCTACGAGCAGTACTTC
CDR3 protein: CASSLAASYEQYF

J gene: TRBJ2-7
clone size: -
D gene: -
CDR3 length: 13
V gene: TRBV6-5
CDR3 DNA: TGTGCCAGCAGTTACTCGAACAGGGCGGAGCAGTACTTC
CDR3 protein: CASSYSNRAEQYF

J gene: TRBJ2-2
clone size: -
D gene: TRBD1
CDR3 length: 16
V gene: TRBV9
CDR3 DNA: TGTGCCAGCAGCGCTAGGGACAGCATTGACACCGGGGAGCTGTTTTTT
CDR3 protein: CASSARDSIDTGELFF

J gene: TRBJ2-5
clone size: -
D gene: -
CDR3 length: 13
V gene: TRBV30
CDR3 DNA: TGTGCCTGGTCCCTAGCGCCGGAAGAGACCCAGTACTTC
CDR3 protein: CAWSLAPEETQYF

J gene: TRBJ1-2
clone size: -
D gene: TRBD1
CDR3 length: 16
V gene: TRBV27
CDR3 DNA: TGTGCCAGCAGACCTATGTCTTTCCAGGGGGCCGGAGGCTACACCTTC
CDR3 protein: CASRPMSFQGAGGYTF